This TCR beta chain emerged from a study of cytotoxic CD8 clonotypes in ibrutinib-treated CLL. Overall study findings and caveats: Clonality increased at ibrutinib response, then returned toward baseline at progression. T-cell clonality at baseline went above that of age-matched healthy donors and rose and fell with circulating CD8+ T-cell counts.

Sequencing used immunoSEQ multiplex PCR; TCRdb keeps in-frame clones, though not all of them. The table records roughly 58,000 clones, around 52% of them present only once. The CDR3 has 11 amino acids. The V end was cut by 9 bases, the J end by 2 bases, with 8 bases between. Germline V gene data show CDR1 as LNHDA and CDR2 as SQIVND (reference sequence). This clone was detected a few times. The antigen remains unidentified. This sequence joins TRBV19 and TRBJ2-7; D unresolved. The input for sequencing was PBMCs, taken at disease progression, from a patient treated with ibrutinib. The sequence was collected from a human donor with chronic lymphocytic leukemia. CDR3 sequence (DNA): TGTGCCAGCTCCGATGCCTACGAGCAGTACTTC. The encoded protein is CASSDAYEQYF.